Listed below are T cell receptor beta chains from one sample, sequenced in a study of graft-versus-host responses after intestinal transplantation. Antigens for these TCRs are unknown. The data were produced by immunoSEQ multiplex PCR, yet TCRdb's version contains in-frame clones alone and is incomplete. The sample records 80,000 to 95,000 clones, about 92% being singletons. The sequencing used unstimulated CD8+ T cells sorted from spleen or lymph node cells, collected before intestinal transplant. The receptors were sampled from a human donor who received an intestinal transplant. Each CDR3 is given with its conserved first and last residue.

v_call	cdr3_aa
TRBV6-5	CASSQTGAYHEQYF
TRBV9	CASSVAQLAGGMGTDTQYF
TRBV4-3	CASSQGRRSGNEQFF
TRBV4-3	CASSQDTGGLSGNTIYF
TRBV7-2	CASSLKTPTLADQETQYF
TRBV4-3	CASSQGTSGAHTDTQYF
TRBV9	CASSAWGGSINEQFF
TRBV7-2	CASSLDVGVYYGYTF
TRBV5-1	CASSEGRQDDTQYF
TRBV7-9	CASNVVAGGPYEQFF
TRBV5-1	CASSLRSSLHEQYF
TRBV30	CAWTGRGTEAFF
TRBV27	CASSSRGPLYEQYF
TRBV5-1	CASRAGQPNYGYTF
TRBV10-1	CASSESKGRGLGYTF
TRBV5-5	CASSLVGQGRRWPQHF
TRBV6-5	CASSYTGQGDEQYF
TRBV6-6	CASSYSDSSIYEQYF
TRBV9	CASSGGSGSGVLQFF
TRBV29-1	CSTQEGQDSEAFF
TRBV30	CAWSAGLGQETQYF
TRBV9	CASSALGTEAFF
TRBV10-3	CAISSGTDYGYTF
TRBV7-8	CASSSVGGASYNEQFF
TRBV4-3	CASSQDSGTNNSPLHF
TRBV4-1	CASSRDKNTEAFF
TRBV7-9	CASSTQGQLASYTF
TRBV15	CATSRDGQNTGELFF
TRBV7-9	CASSLWGQGEAFF
TRBV27	CASSGRDRGPDEAFF
TRBV7-2	CASDERGDSYEQYF
TRBV4-3	CASSQDVNRGLEGNTIYF
TRBV30	CACHPGHPYNEQFF
TRBV7-9	CASSSDRGRRTEAFF
TRBV6-5	CASSYSQGPVYGYTF